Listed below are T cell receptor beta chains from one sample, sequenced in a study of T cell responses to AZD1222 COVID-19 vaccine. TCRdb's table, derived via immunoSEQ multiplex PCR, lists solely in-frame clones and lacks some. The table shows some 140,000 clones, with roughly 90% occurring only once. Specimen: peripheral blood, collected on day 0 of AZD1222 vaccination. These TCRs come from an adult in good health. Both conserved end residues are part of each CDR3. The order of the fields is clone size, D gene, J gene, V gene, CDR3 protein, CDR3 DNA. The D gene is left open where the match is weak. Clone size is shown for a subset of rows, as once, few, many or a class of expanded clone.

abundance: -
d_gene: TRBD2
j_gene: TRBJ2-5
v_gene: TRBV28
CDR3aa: CASSAHRTSGKVETQYF
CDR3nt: TGTGCCAGCAGTGCACACCGGACTAGCGGGAAGGTTGAGACCCAGTACTTC

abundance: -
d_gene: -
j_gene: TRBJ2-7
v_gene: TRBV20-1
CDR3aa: CSARALDEQYF
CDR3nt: TGCAGTGCTAGAGCCCTCGACGAGCAGTACTTC

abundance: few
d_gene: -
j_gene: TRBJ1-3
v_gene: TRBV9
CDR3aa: CASSEKDRPRSGNTIYF
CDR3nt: TGTGCCAGCAGCGAAAAGGACCGTCCCCGCTCTGGAAACACCATATATTTT

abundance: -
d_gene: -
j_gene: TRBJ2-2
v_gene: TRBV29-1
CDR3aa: CSVLSDGELFF
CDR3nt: TGCAGCGTTCTTTCGGACGGGGAGCTGTTTTTT

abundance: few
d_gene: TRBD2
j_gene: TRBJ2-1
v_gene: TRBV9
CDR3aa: CASSSGLATYNEQFF
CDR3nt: TGTGCCAGCAGCTCGGGACTAGCGACCTACAATGAGCAGTTCTTC

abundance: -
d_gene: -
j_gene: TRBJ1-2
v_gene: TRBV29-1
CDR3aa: CSVEDRGGPNYGYTF
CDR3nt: TGCAGCGTTGAAGATCGCGGGGGTCCTAACTATGGCTACACCTTC

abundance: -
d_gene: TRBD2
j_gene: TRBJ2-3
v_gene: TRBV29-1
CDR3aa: CSVEGSGRSDTQYF
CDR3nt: TGCAGCGTTGAAGGTAGCGGGAGATCAGATACGCAGTATTTT

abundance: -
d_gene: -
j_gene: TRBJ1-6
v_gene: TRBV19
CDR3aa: CASQLGQGFHSPLHF
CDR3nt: TGTGCCAGTCAGTTAGGGCAGGGGTTTCATTCACCCCTCCACTTT

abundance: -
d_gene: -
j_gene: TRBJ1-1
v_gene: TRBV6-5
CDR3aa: CASSLTTDTEAFF
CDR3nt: TGTGCCAGCAGTCTTACGACAGACACTGAAGCTTTCTTT

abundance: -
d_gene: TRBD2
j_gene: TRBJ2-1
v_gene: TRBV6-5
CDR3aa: CASAKPGLAGAGQFF
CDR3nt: TGTGCCAGCGCCAAACCGGGACTAGCGGGAGCTGGGCAGTTCTTC

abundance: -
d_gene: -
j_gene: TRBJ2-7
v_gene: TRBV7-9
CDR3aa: CASSLESVPGRDEQYF
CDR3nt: TGTGCCAGCAGCTTAGAATCTGTCCCCGGAAGGGACGAGCAGTACTTC

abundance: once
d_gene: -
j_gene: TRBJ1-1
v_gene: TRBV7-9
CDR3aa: CASSPMGMNTEAFF
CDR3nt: TGTGCCAGCAGCCCCATGGGTATGAACACTGAAGCTTTCTTT

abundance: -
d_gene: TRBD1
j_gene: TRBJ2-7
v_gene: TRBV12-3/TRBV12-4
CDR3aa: CASGSGTDEQYF
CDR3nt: TGTGCCAGCGGCTCCGGGACAGACGAGCAGTACTTC

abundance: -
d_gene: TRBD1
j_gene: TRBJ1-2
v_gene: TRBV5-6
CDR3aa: CASSPRQGLGYGYTF
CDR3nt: TGTGCCAGCAGCCCTAGACAGGGGTTGGGCTATGGCTACACCTTC

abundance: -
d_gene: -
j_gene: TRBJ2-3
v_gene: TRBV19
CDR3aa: CASSIPLRRDTQYF
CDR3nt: TGTGCCAGTAGTATCCCCCTGAGGAGAGATACGCAGTATTTT

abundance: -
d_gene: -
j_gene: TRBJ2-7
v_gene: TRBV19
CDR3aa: CASSRQAAGEQYF
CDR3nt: TGTGCCAGTAGTCGACAGGCCGCGGGCGAGCAGTACTTC

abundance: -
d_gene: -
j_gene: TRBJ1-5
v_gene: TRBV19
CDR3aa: CATTYTGSQPQHF
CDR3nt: TGTGCCACCACTTATACAGGGTCTCAGCCCCAGCATTTT

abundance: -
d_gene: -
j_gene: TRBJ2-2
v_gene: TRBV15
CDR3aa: CATSDFGTENTGELFF
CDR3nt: TGTGCCACCAGCGATTTTGGGACTGAGAACACCGGGGAGCTGTTTTTT

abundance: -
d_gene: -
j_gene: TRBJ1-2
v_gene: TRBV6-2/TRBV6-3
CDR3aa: CASSYVLADGYTF
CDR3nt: TGTGCCAGCAGTTACGTCCTCGCCGATGGCTACACCTTC

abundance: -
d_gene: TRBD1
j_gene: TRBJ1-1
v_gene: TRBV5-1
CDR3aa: CASSVGQQNTEAFF
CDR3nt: TGCGCCAGCAGCGTGGGACAGCAGAACACTGAAGCTTTCTTT

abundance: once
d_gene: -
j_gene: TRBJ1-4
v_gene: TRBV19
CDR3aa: CARTATNEKLFF
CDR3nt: TGTGCTAGGACAGCAACTAATGAAAAACTGTTTTTT

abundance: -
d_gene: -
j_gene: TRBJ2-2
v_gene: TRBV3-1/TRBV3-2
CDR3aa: CASSHTGELFF
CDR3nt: TGTGCCAGCAGTCACACCGGGGAGCTGTTTTTT

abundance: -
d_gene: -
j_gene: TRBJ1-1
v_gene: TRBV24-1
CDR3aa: CATSDSAGRSSFF
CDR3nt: TGTGCCACCAGTGATTCGGCAGGGAGGAGCAGTTTCTTT

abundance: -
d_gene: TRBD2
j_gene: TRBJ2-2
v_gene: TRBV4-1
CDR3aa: CASSPRGSGSANTGELFF
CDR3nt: TGCGCCAGCAGCCCTCGCGGCAGCGGGAGTGCGAACACCGGGGAGCTGTTTTTT

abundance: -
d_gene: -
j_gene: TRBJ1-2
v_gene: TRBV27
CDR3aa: CASSSAGNYGYTF
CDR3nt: TGTGCCAGCAGTTCGGCAGGGAACTATGGCTACACCTTC

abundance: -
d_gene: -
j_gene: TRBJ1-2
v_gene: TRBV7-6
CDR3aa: CASSPNPQGSYGYTF
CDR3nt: TGTGCCAGCAGCCCCAATCCACAGGGATCCTATGGCTACACCTTC

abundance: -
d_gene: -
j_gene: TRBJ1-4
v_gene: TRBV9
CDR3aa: CASSVEGSTNEKLFF
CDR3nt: TGTGCCAGCAGCGTAGAGGGGTCCACTAATGAAAAACTGTTTTTT

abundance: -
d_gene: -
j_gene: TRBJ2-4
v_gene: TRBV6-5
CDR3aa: CASSYSSVGLGIQYF
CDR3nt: TGTGCCAGCAGTTACTCGAGCGTGGGTTTAGGCATTCAGTACTTC

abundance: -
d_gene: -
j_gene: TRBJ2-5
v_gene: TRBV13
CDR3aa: CASSLFGFQETQYF
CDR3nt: TGTGCCAGCAGCTTATTTGGTTTTCAAGAGACCCAGTACTTC

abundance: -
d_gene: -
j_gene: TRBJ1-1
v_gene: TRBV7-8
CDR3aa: CASSLFSTVNTEAFF
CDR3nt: TGTGCCAGCAGCCTGTTTTCGACAGTGAACACTGAAGCTTTCTTT

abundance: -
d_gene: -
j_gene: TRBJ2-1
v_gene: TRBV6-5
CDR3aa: CASSSSWSNEQFF
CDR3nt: TGTGCCAGCAGCTCTAGTTGGAGCAATGAGCAGTTCTTC

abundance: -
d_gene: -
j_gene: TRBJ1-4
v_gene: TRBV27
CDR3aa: CASSRGRSNEKLFF
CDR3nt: TGTGCCAGCAGTCGGGGACGATCTAATGAAAAACTGTTTTTT

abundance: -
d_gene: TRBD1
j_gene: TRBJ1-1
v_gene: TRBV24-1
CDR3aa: CATSDAGQASTEAFF
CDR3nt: TGTGCCACCAGTGATGCGGGACAGGCGAGCACTGAAGCTTTCTTT

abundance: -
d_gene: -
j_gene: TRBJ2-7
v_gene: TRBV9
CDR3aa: CASSVQDGEDEQYF
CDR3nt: TGTGCCAGCAGCGTTCAGGACGGAGAGGATGAGCAGTACTTC

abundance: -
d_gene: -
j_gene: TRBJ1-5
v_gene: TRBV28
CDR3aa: CASSLRYSNQPQHF
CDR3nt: TGTGCCAGCAGTTTACGGTACAGCAATCAGCCCCAGCATTTT

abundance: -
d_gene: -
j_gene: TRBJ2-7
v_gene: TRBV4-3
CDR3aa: CASSQGGPGDSYEQYF
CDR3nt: TGCGCCAGCAGCCAAGGGGGACCGGGCGACTCCTACGAGCAGTACTTC

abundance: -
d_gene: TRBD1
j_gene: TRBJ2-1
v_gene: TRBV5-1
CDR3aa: CASSWDPWRDRNNEQFF
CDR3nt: TGCGCCAGCAGCTGGGATCCATGGCGGGACAGGAACAATGAGCAGTTCTTC

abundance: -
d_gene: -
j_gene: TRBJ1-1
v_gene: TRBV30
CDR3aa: CAWSPIRGAFF
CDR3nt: TGTGCCTGGAGTCCAATACGGGGAGCTTTCTTT

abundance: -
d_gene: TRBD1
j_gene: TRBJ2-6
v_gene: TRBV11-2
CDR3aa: CASRTIGGFGANVLTF
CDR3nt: TGTGCCAGCAGGACAATAGGGGGCTTTGGGGCCAACGTCCTGACTTTC

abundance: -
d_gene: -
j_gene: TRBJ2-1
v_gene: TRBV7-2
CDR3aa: CASRYLLVGNEQFF
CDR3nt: TGTGCCAGCAGATATCTGTTAGTTGGTAATGAGCAGTTCTTC

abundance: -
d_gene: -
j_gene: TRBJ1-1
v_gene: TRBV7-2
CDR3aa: CASSIRDNTEAFF
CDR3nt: TGTGCCAGCAGCATAAGGGACAACACTGAAGCTTTCTTT

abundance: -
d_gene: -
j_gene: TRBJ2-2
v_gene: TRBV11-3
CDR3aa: CASSLDIGPGTGELFF
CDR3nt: TGTGCCAGCAGCTTAGATATCGGGCCGGGAACCGGGGAGCTGTTTTTT

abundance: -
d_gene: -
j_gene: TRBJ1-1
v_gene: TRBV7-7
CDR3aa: CASSLGTNTEAFF
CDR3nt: TGTGCCAGCAGCTTAGGGACTAACACTGAAGCTTTCTTT

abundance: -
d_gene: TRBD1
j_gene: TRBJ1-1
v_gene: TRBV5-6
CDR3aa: CASSPGGMDAEAFF
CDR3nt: TGTGCCAGCAGCCCAGGGGGCATGGACGCTGAAGCTTTCTTT

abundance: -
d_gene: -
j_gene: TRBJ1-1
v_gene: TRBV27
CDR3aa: CASSRGTSRTEAFF
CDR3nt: TGTGCCAGCAGCCGAGGGACTTCGAGAACTGAAGCTTTCTTT

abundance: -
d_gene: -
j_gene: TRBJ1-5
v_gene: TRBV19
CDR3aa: CASRLGSQGPQHF
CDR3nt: TGTGCCAGTAGACTGGGGAGCCAGGGGCCCCAGCATTTT

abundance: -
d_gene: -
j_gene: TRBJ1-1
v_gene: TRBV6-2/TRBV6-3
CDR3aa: CASSRPGPMGTEAFF
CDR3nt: TGTGCCAGCAGTAGGCCGGGACCAATGGGCACTGAAGCTTTCTTT

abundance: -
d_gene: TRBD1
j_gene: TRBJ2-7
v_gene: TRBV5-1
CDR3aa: CASSLEGWTGFSSYEQYF
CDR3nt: TGCGCCAGCAGCTTGGAAGGTTGGACAGGGTTTAGCTCCTACGAGCAGTACTTC

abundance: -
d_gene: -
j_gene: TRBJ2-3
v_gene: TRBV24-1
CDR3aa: CATSDLQTGARADTQYF
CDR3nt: TGTGCCACCAGTGATTTGCAAACGGGGGCCCGCGCAGATACGCAGTATTTT

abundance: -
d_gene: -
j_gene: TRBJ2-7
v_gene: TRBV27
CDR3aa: CASSPLGGGEQYF
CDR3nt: TGTGCCAGCAGTCCGCTGGGGGGAGGCGAGCAGTACTTC

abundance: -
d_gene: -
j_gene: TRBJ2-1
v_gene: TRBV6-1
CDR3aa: CASSELARDEQFF
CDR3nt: TGTGCCAGCAGTGAACTAGCGAGGGATGAGCAGTTCTTC

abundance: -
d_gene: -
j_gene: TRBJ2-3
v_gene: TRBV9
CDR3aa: CASSAYHTDTQYF
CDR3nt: TGTGCCAGCAGCGCCTACCACACAGATACGCAGTATTTT

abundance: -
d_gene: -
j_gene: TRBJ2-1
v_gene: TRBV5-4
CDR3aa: CASSLQRTSGNEQFF
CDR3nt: TGTGCCAGCAGCTTGCAGCGGACCTCGGGAAATGAGCAGTTCTTC

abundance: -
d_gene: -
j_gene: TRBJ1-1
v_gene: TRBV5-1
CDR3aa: CASSSNGMNTEAFF
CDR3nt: TGCGCCAGCAGCTCGAACGGGATGAACACTGAAGCTTTCTTT

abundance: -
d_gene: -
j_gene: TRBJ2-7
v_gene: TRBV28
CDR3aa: CASTLTRAGENYEQYF
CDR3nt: TGTGCCAGCACCCTCACTAGGGCAGGTGAGAACTACGAGCAGTACTTC

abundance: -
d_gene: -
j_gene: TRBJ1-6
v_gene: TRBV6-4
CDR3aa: CASREEALYNSPLHF
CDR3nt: TGTGCCAGCAGGGAGGAGGCCCTCTATAATTCACCCCTCCACTTT